The clone carrying this T cell receptor beta chain occurred many times. Its antigen is not known. These data belong to a study of molecular identifiers for immune sequencing clone quantification. Naive CD8 T cells, phenotype CD8+CD4-CCR7+CD45RA+, were sorted. This CDR3 contains 16 residues. The V end was cut by 4 bases, the J end by 0 bases, with 15 bases between. Germline V gene lookup returns CDR1 SGHNT and CDR2 YYREEE (reference sequence). MiXCR was run by TCRdb on the PCR reads, yielding one entry per CDR3 protein. The sample contains some 590,000 distinct CDR3 sequences, around 25% of which appear only once. Notes on the study in general: Approximately 1 million naive cells reportedly did not prevent detection of spiked Jurkat TCR RNA from one cell.

Sequencing was carried out using naive CD8+ T cells from blood, with Jurkat cell RNA spiked in. This sample's subset: FACS-sorted CD8+CD4-CCR7+CD45RA+ naive T cells. This receptor was taken from a human donor in good health. Some libraries in this study had Jurkat cell RNA spiked in. The chain employs TRBV5-4 and TRBJ2-3; a weak D match, TRBD1 (6 bases). The CDR3, as DNA: TGTGCCAGCAGCGAATCCGGGACACTTAGCACAGATACGCAGTATTTT. This gives the protein CASSESGTLSTDTQYF.